This T cell receptor gamma chain was found in a study of gamma-delta chains in newborns, infants, children. Overall study: Microbial exposure reportedly drives polyclonal innate γδ T cell expansion after birth.

Germline loops: CDR1 GITISATS, CDR2 ISYDGTV (reference sequence). The CDR3 consists of 16 residues. V lost 3 bases to trimming and J lost 7 bases; unmatched junction nucleotides: 6. TCRdb re-called the reads using CATT. The top ten hold under 30% of the sample, which has about 860 gamma-chain clones, just under 70% seen once. A single count supports this clone. Sequencing was carried out using blood. The TCR originated in a child who was a newborn, infant or young child, either healthy, febrile or measles-vaccinated (not recorded which). The genes are TRGV9 and TRGJP. Here the J gene came from matching the DNA to germline, since TCRdb omits it. DNA of the CDR3: TGTGCCTTGTGGGAGAGTCGGGAGTTGGGCAAAAAAATCAAGGTATTT. Translating gives CALWESRELGKKIKVF.